This is a list of T cell receptor beta chains from one sample in a study of OX40 agonist ivuxolimab in advanced cancers. The data were produced by immunoSEQ multiplex PCR, yet TCRdb's version contains in-frame clones alone and is incomplete. The sample consists of approximately 77,000 clones, over 85% of them appearing once. This specimen consisted of CD4+ or CD8+ T cells sorted from blood, obtained in a trial of the OX40 agonist ivuxolimab. Receptor source: an adult with an advanced solid tumor such as melanoma, head and neck, liver or kidney cancer. The CDR3 runs from the conserved cysteine through the conserved F or W. Each record gives: clone size, D gene, V gene, J gene, CDR3 DNA, CDR3 protein. A D gene is named only where the DNA matches it firmly. Some rows mark clone size as missing; the rest say once, few, many or name a class of expanded clone.

abundance: -
d_gene: TRBD1
v_gene: TRBV11-2
j_gene: TRBJ1-3
CDR3nt: TGTGCCAGCAGCTTAGTGGGACAGGGTTACTCTGGAAACACCATATATTTT
CDR3aa: CASSLVGQGYSGNTIYF

abundance: -
d_gene: TRBD2
v_gene: TRBV2
j_gene: TRBJ2-2
CDR3nt: TGTGCCAGCAGTGAACAGCGGGGAAGCACCGGGGAGCTGTTTTTT
CDR3aa: CASSEQRGSTGELFF

abundance: -
d_gene: -
v_gene: TRBV7-2
j_gene: TRBJ2-2
CDR3nt: TGTGCCAGCAGCGAACAGGTCTCGAACACCGGGGAGCTGTTTTTT
CDR3aa: CASSEQVSNTGELFF

abundance: few
d_gene: -
v_gene: TRBV5-1
j_gene: TRBJ1-2
CDR3nt: TGCGCCAGCAGCCGTGACACCTATGGCTACACCTTC
CDR3aa: CASSRDTYGYTF

abundance: -
d_gene: TRBD2
v_gene: TRBV7-3
j_gene: TRBJ2-1
CDR3nt: TGTGCCAGCAGCCGGACTAGCGGGAGCCATGAGCAGTTCTTC
CDR3aa: CASSRTSGSHEQFF

abundance: -
d_gene: -
v_gene: TRBV2
j_gene: TRBJ2-7
CDR3nt: TGTGCCAGCAGTCTCTACGAGCAGTACTTC
CDR3aa: CASSLYEQYF

abundance: -
d_gene: -
v_gene: TRBV7-6
j_gene: TRBJ2-2
CDR3nt: TGTGCCAGCAGCTTAGAGGCCACCGGGGAGCTGTTTTTT
CDR3aa: CASSLEATGELFF

abundance: -
d_gene: -
v_gene: TRBV6-4
j_gene: TRBJ2-4
CDR3nt: TGTGCCAGCAGTGACGTCGGGACGAAAGTCTTATTAGCCAAAAACATTCAGTACTTC
CDR3aa: CASSDVGTKVLLAKNIQYF

abundance: -
d_gene: TRBD1
v_gene: TRBV7-2
j_gene: TRBJ2-5
CDR3nt: TGTGCCAGCAACGAACAGGGGTACCAAGAGACCCAGTACTTC
CDR3aa: CASNEQGYQETQYF

abundance: -
d_gene: -
v_gene: TRBV5-1
j_gene: TRBJ2-3
CDR3nt: TGCGCCAGCAGCTTGAGCGGGACAGGTCGCACAGATACGCAGTATTTT
CDR3aa: CASSLSGTGRTDTQYF

abundance: -
d_gene: TRBD1
v_gene: TRBV4-3
j_gene: TRBJ2-7
CDR3nt: TGCGCCAGCAGCCAAGTGAGGCAGGGGGCCTACGAGCAGTACTTC
CDR3aa: CASSQVRQGAYEQYF

abundance: -
d_gene: -
v_gene: TRBV5-6
j_gene: TRBJ2-7
CDR3nt: TGTGCCAGCAGCCAAGACACCTTCTCCTACGAGCAGTACTTC
CDR3aa: CASSQDTFSYEQYF

abundance: -
d_gene: -
v_gene: TRBV19
j_gene: TRBJ2-1
CDR3nt: TGTGCCTCGAGCCCGATCCGCAGTGAGCAGTTCTTC
CDR3aa: CASSPIRSEQFF

abundance: -
d_gene: TRBD1
v_gene: TRBV27
j_gene: TRBJ2-4
CDR3nt: TGTGCCAGCAGGGGGACAGGGGGCGGCATTCAGTACTTC
CDR3aa: CASRGTGGGIQYF

abundance: -
d_gene: -
v_gene: TRBV27
j_gene: TRBJ2-5
CDR3nt: TGTGCCAGCAGTTTATCAGTACGAGGGAGAGGTGGGGAGACCCAGTACTTC
CDR3aa: CASSLSVRGRGGETQYF

abundance: -
d_gene: -
v_gene: TRBV7-3
j_gene: TRBJ1-3
CDR3nt: TGTGCCAGCACCTCGGGGGGCAGGGCCTATTACTCTGGAAACACCATATATTTT
CDR3aa: CASTSGGRAYYSGNTIYF

abundance: -
d_gene: -
v_gene: TRBV6-4
j_gene: TRBJ1-2
CDR3nt: TGTGCCAGCAGTTCCGGGACGAACTATGGCTACACCTTC
CDR3aa: CASSSGTNYGYTF

abundance: few
d_gene: -
v_gene: TRBV7-9
j_gene: TRBJ2-1
CDR3nt: TGTGCCAGCAGCCCGACCGCGGGGACGCAGTTCTTC
CDR3aa: CASSPTAGTQFF

abundance: -
d_gene: -
v_gene: TRBV4-2
j_gene: TRBJ1-1
CDR3nt: TGTGCCAGCAGCCAACGGGACCCGGGGGCTGAAGCTTTCTTT
CDR3aa: CASSQRDPGAEAFF